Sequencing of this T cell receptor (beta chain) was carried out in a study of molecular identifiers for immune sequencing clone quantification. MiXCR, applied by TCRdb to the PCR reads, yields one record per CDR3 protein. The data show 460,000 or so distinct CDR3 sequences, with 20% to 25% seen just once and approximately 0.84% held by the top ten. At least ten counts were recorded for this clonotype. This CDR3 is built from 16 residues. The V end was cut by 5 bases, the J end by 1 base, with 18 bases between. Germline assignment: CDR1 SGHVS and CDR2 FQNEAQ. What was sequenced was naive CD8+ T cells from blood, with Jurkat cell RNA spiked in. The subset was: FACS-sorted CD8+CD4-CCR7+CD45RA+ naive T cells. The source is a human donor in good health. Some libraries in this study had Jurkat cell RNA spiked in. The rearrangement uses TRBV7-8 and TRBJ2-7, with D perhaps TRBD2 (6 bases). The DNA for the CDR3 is TGTGCCAGCAGCAGGCCCATGTCAGGGACTTCCTACGAGCAGTACTTC. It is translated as CASSRPMSGTSYEQYF.